Listed below are T cell receptor beta chains from one sample, sequenced in a study of blood T cell repertoires in COVID-19. Sequenced by immunoSEQ multiplex PCR; TCRdb stores in-frame clones only, minus some. This sample yields roughly 48,000 clones, of which roughly 82% are seen a single time; around 7% belongs to the top ten. Sequenced input: peripheral blood. The receptors derive from a man aged 35 to 55 with acute or convalescent COVID-19. Each CDR3 is given with its conserved first and last residue. A D gene is named only where the DNA matches it firmly. Clone size is not always given. Where it is, it says once, few, many or a class for expanded clones.

cdr3_aa | cdr3_nt | clone_size | v_call | d_call | j_call
CASSLWSAGNTIYF | TGTGCCAGCAGCTTGTGGTCGGCTGGAAACACCATATATTTT | few | TRBV5-4 | NA | TRBJ1-3
CASSIGTDYYEQYF | TGTGCCAGCAGCATCGGGACAGACTACTACGAGCAGTACTTC | NA | TRBV7-2 | TRBD1 | TRBJ2-7
CASRQGGVNTEAFF | TGTGCCAGCCGACAGGGTGGTGTGAACACTGAAGCTTTCTTT | NA | TRBV7-3 | TRBD1 | TRBJ1-1
CASSASRGTFFSLGPQETQYF | TGTGCCAGCAGTGCATCAAGGGGGACGTTCTTCAGCTTGGGGCCCCAAGAGACCCAGTACTTC | NA | TRBV28 | NA | TRBJ2-5
CASSLSRAYGYTF | TGTGCCAGCAGTTTAAGCAGGGCCTATGGCTACACCTTC | NA | TRBV28 | NA | TRBJ1-2
CASSDPGSNSPLHF | TGTGCCAGCAGTGATCCAGGGTCTAATTCACCCCTCCACTTT | NA | TRBV2 | NA | TRBJ1-6
CASSFFAGEDTQYF | TGCGCCAGCAGCTTTTTTGCGGGGGAGGATACGCAGTATTTT | NA | TRBV5-1 | TRBD2 | TRBJ2-3
CASNPTGNRIGELFF | TGTGCCAGCAACCCTACGGGGAATCGGATCGGGGAGCTGTTTTTT | NA | TRBV28 | NA | TRBJ2-2
CASQKGGTGELFF | TGCGCCAGCCAAAAAGGAGGAACCGGGGAGCTGTTTTTT | once | TRBV5-1 | NA | TRBJ2-2
CARSLGEGFHPGYTF | TGTGCCAGAAGCTTGGGGGAGGGGTTCCACCCTGGCTACACCTTC | NA | TRBV5-3 | NA | TRBJ1-2
CASRLRATEAFF | TGTGCCAGCAGGCTCAGGGCTACTGAAGCTTTCTTT | NA | TRBV12-3/TRBV12-4 | NA | TRBJ1-1
CASSVNQGSEQFF | TGCGCCAGCAGCGTAAATCAGGGCAGTGAGCAGTTCTTC | NA | TRBV5-1 | NA | TRBJ2-1
CASSLQGNTEAFF | TGTGCCAGCAGTTTACAGGGGAACACTGAAGCTTTCTTT | once | TRBV9 | NA | TRBJ1-1
CASSFTGEETQYF | TGTGCCAGCAGCTTTACAGGCGAAGAGACCCAGTACTTC | NA | TRBV5-5 | NA | TRBJ2-5
CASSAPGGGELFF | TGTGCCAGCAGTGCCCCCGGGGGCGGGGAGCTGTTTTTT | few | TRBV25-1 | NA | TRBJ2-2
CASKSGGASGANVLTF | TGTGCCAGCAAGAGCGGGGGGGCCTCTGGGGCCAACGTCCTGACTTTC | NA | TRBV2 | TRBD2 | TRBJ2-6
CASSSPLSTGALPFGELFF | TGTGCCAGCAGTTCTCCCCTCTCGACAGGGGCCCTTCCGTTCGGGGAGCTGTTTTTT | medium-sized | TRBV28 | TRBD1 | TRBJ2-2
CAWSSGGAGEQFF | TGTGCCTGGAGTAGCGGGGGGGCAGGCGAGCAGTTCTTC | NA | TRBV30 | TRBD2 | TRBJ2-1
CASLRDSGNTIYF | TGTGCCAGCTTAAGGGACAGTGGAAACACCATATATTTT | NA | TRBV2 | TRBD1 | TRBJ1-3
CASSPGGSQGEQYF | TGTGCCAGCAGTCCCGGGGGTAGTCAGGGCGAGCAGTACTTC | NA | TRBV28 | NA | TRBJ2-7
CASSRQGGDTEAFF | TGTGCCAGCAGCCGCCAAGGGGGTGACACTGAAGCTTTCTTT | NA | TRBV7-3 | NA | TRBJ1-1
CASSAIQWGPLGYTF | TGTGCCAGCAGCGCCATCCAATGGGGGCCTTTGGGCTACACCTTC | NA | TRBV7-9 | NA | TRBJ1-2
CASSPRGNQETQYF | TGTGCCAGCTCACCAAGGGGGAACCAAGAGACCCAGTACTTC | NA | TRBV18 | NA | TRBJ2-5
CASSLAEEDYNEQFF | TGTGCCAGCAGCTTGGCCGAGGAGGACTACAATGAGCAGTTCTTC | NA | TRBV5-8 | NA | TRBJ2-1
CASSYAGLAGGTDTQYF | TGTGCCAGCAGTTACGCTGGACTAGCGGGGGGCACAGATACGCAGTATTTT | NA | TRBV6-2/TRBV6-3 | TRBD2 | TRBJ2-3
CATSRVRETQYF | TGTGCCACCAGCAGAGTACGGGAGACCCAGTACTTC | NA | TRBV15 | NA | TRBJ2-5
CASSFAGGVQTQYF | TGTGCCAGCAGTTTCGCAGGGGGCGTGCAGACCCAGTACTTC | NA | TRBV27 | TRBD1 | TRBJ2-5
CASSPPGQGNYGYTF | TGTGCCAGCTCACCACCGGGACAGGGGAACTATGGCTACACCTTC | NA | TRBV18 | TRBD1 | TRBJ1-2
CASSSGARQPQHF | TGTGCCAGCTCTTCAGGGGCTAGGCAGCCCCAGCATTTT | NA | TRBV12-3/TRBV12-4 | NA | TRBJ1-5
CASSLVGSSYEQYF | TGTGCCAGCAGCTTAGTGGGCAGCTCCTACGAGCAGTACTTC | once | TRBV7-9 | NA | TRBJ2-7
CASSSRDRGPGELFF | TGCGCCAGCAGCTCCCGAGACAGGGGTCCCGGGGAGCTGTTTTTT | NA | TRBV5-1 | TRBD1 | TRBJ2-2
CASSPTETEAFF | TGTGCCAGCAGCCCTACGGAGACTGAAGCTTTCTTT | NA | TRBV7-9 | NA | TRBJ1-1
CASSLALGRVTDTQYF | TGTGCCAGCAGCTTAGCGTTGGGCAGGGTCACAGATACGCAGTATTTT | NA | TRBV7-6 | NA | TRBJ2-3
CASSVIGQTDTQYF | TGTGCCAGCAGCGTGATTGGGCAAACAGATACGCAGTATTTT | NA | TRBV9 | NA | TRBJ2-3
CASRRELRTEAFF | TGTGCCAGCCGCCGGGAGTTACGCACTGAAGCTTTCTTT | NA | TRBV6-5 | NA | TRBJ1-1
CATSRDRDSNYGYTF | TGTGCCACCAGCAGGGACCGGGACAGTAACTATGGCTACACCTTC | NA | TRBV15 | TRBD1 | TRBJ1-2
CASSQDLRLTGAEAFF | TGTGCCAGCAGCCAAGATTTAAGGCTGACAGGGGCTGAAGCTTTCTTT | NA | TRBV3-1/TRBV3-2 | TRBD1 | TRBJ1-1
CAISGTGDQPQHF | TGTGCCATCAGTGGGACAGGGGATCAGCCCCAGCATTTT | NA | TRBV10-3 | TRBD1 | TRBJ1-5
CASSQSPDTQYF | TGTGCCAGCAGCCAAAGCCCAGATACGCAGTATTTT | NA | TRBV6-5 | NA | TRBJ2-3
CATGDTQETQYF | TGTGCCACTGGGGACACCCAAGAGACCCAGTACTTC | NA | TRBV10-3 | NA | TRBJ2-5
CATSELCLVLEAFF | TGTGCCACCAGTGAACTTTGCCTGGTTCTTGAAGCTTTCTTT | NA | TRBV24-1 | NA | TRBJ1-1
CASSSTGHSNQPQHF | TGTGCCAGCAGTTCGACAGGCCATAGCAATCAGCCCCAGCATTTT | few | TRBV28 | NA | TRBJ1-5
CASSLGGKGNTEAFF | TGTGCCAGCAGCTTGGGAGGGAAAGGGAACACTGAAGCTTTCTTT | NA | TRBV7-8 | NA | TRBJ1-1
CASLFSGDTQYF | TGTGCCAGTCTCTTCAGCGGGGATACGCAGTATTTT | NA | TRBV6-5 | NA | TRBJ2-3
CASRHDRNRVGELFF | TGTGCCAGCAGACATGACAGGAATCGAGTCGGGGAGCTGTTTTTT | NA | TRBV27 | NA | TRBJ2-2
CATQVGGPQETQYF | TGTGCCACCCAAGTGGGAGGGCCCCAAGAGACCCAGTACTTC | NA | TRBV24-1 | TRBD2 | TRBJ2-5
CATSDSSFMNTEAFF | TGTGCCACCAGTGATTCGAGTTTCATGAACACTGAAGCTTTCTTT | NA | TRBV24-1 | NA | TRBJ1-1
CASKQYRNSNQPQHF | TGTGCCAGCAAACAGTATCGGAACTCCAATCAGCCCCAGCATTTT | few | TRBV27 | NA | TRBJ1-5
CASSPPGQGSFYEQYF | TGTGCCAGCTCACCTCCCGGACAGGGATCTTTTTACGAGCAGTACTTC | NA | TRBV18 | TRBD1 | TRBJ2-7
CASSNSGQGAYHEQFF | TGTGCCAGCAGTAACTCGGGTCAGGGGGCGTATCATGAGCAGTTCTTC | NA | TRBV6-5 | TRBD1 | TRBJ2-1
CASSERGTGAYEQYF | TGTGCCAGCAGTGAAAGGGGGACAGGAGCCTACGAGCAGTACTTC | NA | TRBV6-1 | TRBD1 | TRBJ2-7
CASSLYRTSNEQFF | TGTGCCAGCAGTTTGTACAGGACGTCTAATGAGCAGTTCTTC | NA | TRBV27 | NA | TRBJ2-1